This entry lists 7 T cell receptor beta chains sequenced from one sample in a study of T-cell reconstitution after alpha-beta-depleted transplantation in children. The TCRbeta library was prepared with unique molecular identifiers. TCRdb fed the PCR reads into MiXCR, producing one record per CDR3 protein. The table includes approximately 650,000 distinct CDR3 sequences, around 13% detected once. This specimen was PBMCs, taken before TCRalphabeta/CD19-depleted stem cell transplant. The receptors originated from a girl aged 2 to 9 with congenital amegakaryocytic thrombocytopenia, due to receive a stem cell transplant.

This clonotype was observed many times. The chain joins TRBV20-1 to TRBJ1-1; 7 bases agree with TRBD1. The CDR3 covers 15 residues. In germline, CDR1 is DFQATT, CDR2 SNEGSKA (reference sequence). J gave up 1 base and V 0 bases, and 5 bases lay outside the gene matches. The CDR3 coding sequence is TGCAGTGCTAGAGAGGAAGGGGGCAAGAACACTGAAGCTTTCTTT. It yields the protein CSAREEGGKNTEAFF.

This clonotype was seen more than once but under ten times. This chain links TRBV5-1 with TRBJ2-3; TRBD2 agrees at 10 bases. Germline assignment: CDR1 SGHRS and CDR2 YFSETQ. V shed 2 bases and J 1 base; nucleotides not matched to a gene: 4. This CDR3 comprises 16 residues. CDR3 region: CASSLTGTSGTDTQYF. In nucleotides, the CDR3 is TGCGCCAGCAGCTTAACAGGGACTAGCGGCACAGATACGCAGTATTTT.

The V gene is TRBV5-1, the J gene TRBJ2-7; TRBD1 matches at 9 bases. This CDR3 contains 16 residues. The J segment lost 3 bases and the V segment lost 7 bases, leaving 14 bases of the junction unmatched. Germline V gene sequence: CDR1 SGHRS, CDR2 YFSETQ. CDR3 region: CASSGPGTGLIYEQYF. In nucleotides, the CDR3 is TGCGCCAGCTCGGGGCCAGGGACAGGGTTGATCTACGAGCAGTACTTC.

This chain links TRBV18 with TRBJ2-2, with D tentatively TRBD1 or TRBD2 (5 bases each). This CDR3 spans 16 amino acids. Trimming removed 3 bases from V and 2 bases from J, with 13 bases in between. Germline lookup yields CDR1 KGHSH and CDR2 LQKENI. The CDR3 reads CASSPSGLGNTGELFF. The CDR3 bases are TGTGCCAGCTCACCTTCGGGGCTAGGCAACACCGGGGAGCTGTTTTTT.

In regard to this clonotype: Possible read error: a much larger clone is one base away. CDR3 DNA sequence: TGTGCCAGCGGACCGGGAACGGGAGGGGAAAAACTGTTTTTT. Encoded protein: CASGPGTGGEKLFF. J is TRBJ1-4 and V is TRBV12-3 or TRBV12-4, with D uncertain. The CDR3 contains 14 residues. The ends were cut back, 8 bases at V and 8 bases at J, with 18 bases in the middle.

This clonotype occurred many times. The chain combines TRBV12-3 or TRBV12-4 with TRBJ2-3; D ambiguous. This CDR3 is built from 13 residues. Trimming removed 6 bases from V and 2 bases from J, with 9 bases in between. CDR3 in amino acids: CASSSELTDTQYF. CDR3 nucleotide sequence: TGTGCCAGCAGCTCCGAACTCACAGATACGCAGTATTTT.

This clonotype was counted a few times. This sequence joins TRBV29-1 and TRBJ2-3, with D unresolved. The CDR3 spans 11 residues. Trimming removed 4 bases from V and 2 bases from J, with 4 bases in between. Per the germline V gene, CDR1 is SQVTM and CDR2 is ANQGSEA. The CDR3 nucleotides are TGCAGCGTTGCCAACACAGATACGCAGTATTTT. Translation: CSVANTDTQYF.